The 25 T cell receptor beta chains in this list originate from one sample, sequenced in a study of shared clonotypes between healthy human individuals. The table came from immunoSEQ multiplex PCR; TCRdb's copy has only in-frame clones and leaves some out. This sample yields approximately 620,000 clones, of which less than 98% are seen a single time; 0.057% belongs to the top ten. Material for sequencing was naive CD4+ T cells sorted from blood. Subset here: CD45RA+ positively selected. These receptor sequences come from a woman aged 25 to 39 in good health.

The chain recombines TRBV19 with TRBJ1-4; TRBD1 aligns across 9 bases. The CDR3 length is 15 residues. Germline assignment: CDR1 LNHDA and CDR2 SQIVND (reference sequence). V lost 8 bases to trimming and J lost 5 bases; unmatched junction nucleotides: 9. The CDR3 DNA is TGTGCCAGTGGACTGGACGGGACAGGGAATGAAAAACTGTTTTTT. It codes for CASGLDGTGNEKLFF.

V and J are TRBV11-2 and TRBJ2-7; D ambiguous. This CDR3 has 15 residues. The germline gives CDR1 SGHAT, CDR2 FQNNGV. V lost 2 bases to trimming and J lost 4 bases, with 15 bases between them. This chain's CDR3 is CASSLQGGNSYEQYF. The CDR3 DNA sequence: TGTGCCAGCAGCTTACAAGGCGGTAATTCATACGAGCAGTACTTC.

The chain employs TRBV5-6 and TRBJ2-3, with D possibly TRBD2 on 6 matching bases. Trimming took 4 bases from V and 4 from J, leaving 13 bases between them. The CDR3 loop spans 14 amino acids. Germline V gene data show CDR1 as SGHDT and CDR2 as YYEEEE. CDR3 region: CASSMGSGADTQYF. In nucleotides, the CDR3 is TGTGCCAGCAGCATGGGGTCGGGGGCAGATACGCAGTATTTT.

The chain employs TRBV4-1 and TRBJ2-7, with TRBD2 as a possible D gene (6 bases). The CDR3 loop spans 15 amino acids. V was trimmed by 0 bases and J by 7 bases, leaving 16 bases between them. The V gene's germline CDR1 is MGHRA and CDR2 YSYEKL. The CDR3 region is CASSQEVAVTQEQYF. The DNA of the CDR3 is TGCGCCAGCAGCCAAGAGGTAGCGGTTACTCAAGAGCAGTACTTC.

This chain uses TRBV5-1 with TRBJ2-3, with 9 bases lining up with TRBD2. Germline loops: CDR1 SGHRS, CDR2 YFSETQ. V lost 3 bases and J lost 2; bases outside the gene matches: 4. The CDR3 spans 15 residues. The DNA for the CDR3 is TGCGCCAGCAGCTCCACTAGCGGGTCCACAGATACGCAGTATTTT. It translates to CASSSTSGSTDTQYF.

The chain is built from TRBV6-5 and TRBJ2-7, with D perhaps TRBD1 (6 bases). The CDR3 is made up of 13 amino acids. V was shortened by 6 bases and J by 2 bases, with 11 bases between the two germline ends. The germline V gene encodes CDR1 MNHEY and CDR2 SVGAGI. CDR3 DNA: TGTGCCAGCAGGAACAGGGTCGCCTACGAGCAGTACTTC. This encodes CASRNRVAYEQYF.

The chain couples TRBV27 to TRBJ1-2, with D hard to call. Per the germline V gene, CDR1 is MNHEY and CDR2 is SMNVEV (reference sequence). V was trimmed by 3 bases and J by 2 bases, leaving 13 bases between them. The CDR3 loop spans 15 amino acids. The CDR3 reads CASSLSREPNYGYTF. The CDR3 nucleotides are TGTGCCAGCAGTTTGAGTCGGGAGCCCAACTATGGCTACACCTTC.

The J gene is TRBJ2-5, the V gene TRBV4-1; D might be TRBD1 (6 bases). Gene TRBJ2-7 matches the end of the DNA better, so the J call may be wrong. The CDR3 totals 14 residues. Germline CDR1 MGHRA, CDR2 YSYEKL. CDR3: CASSQAPGASEQYF. The DNA for the CDR3 is TGCGCCAGCAGCCAAGCCCCAGGGGCAAGCGAGCAGTACTTC.

The chain joins TRBV2 to TRBJ2-1; 8 nucleotides align to TRBD2. V lost 4 bases and J lost 7; bases outside the gene matches: 9. This CDR3 comprises 15 residues. Germline V gene lookup returns CDR1 SNHLY and CDR2 FYNNEI. The CDR3, as DNA: TGTGCCAGCAGTGCCCCGAAGACTAGCGTAAATGAGCAGTTCTTC. Translated: CASSAPKTSVNEQFF.

This clone was seen just once. The gene calls are TRBV28 and TRBJ2-1, with TRBD2 matching 10 bases. The germline V gene encodes CDR1 MDHEN and CDR2 SYDVKM. CDR3 size: 16 residues. V gave up 4 bases and J gave up 10 bases; unmatched junction bases: 13. The CDR3 here is CASSSPQKRGGREQFF. The CDR3 bases are TGTGCCAGCAGTTCCCCCCAGAAGCGGGGGGGGAGAGAGCAGTTCTTC.

CDR3 sequence (DNA): TGCGCCAGCAGCCAAGATATAAGGGTCCAGGGCGAAAAACTGTTTTTT. The encoded protein is CASSQDIRVQGEKLFF. The V gene is TRBV4-1, the J gene TRBJ1-4, with D maybe TRBD1 (5 bases). The CDR3 runs to 16 residues. V was shortened by 0 bases and J by 8 bases, with 16 bases between the two germline ends. Germline CDR1 MGHRA, CDR2 YSYEKL.

The V call is TRBV7-2, the J call TRBJ2-7; 10 bases line up with TRBD2. This CDR3 is built from 14 residues. Losses at the gene ends were 5 bases for V and 9 bases for J; bases not matched to a gene: 10. Per germline, CDR1 SGHTA and CDR2 FQGNSA. CDR3 in amino acids: CASSRTAGGPGQYF. The CDR3 bases are TGTGCCAGCAGCCGAACAGCGGGAGGGCCAGGGCAGTACTTC.

CDR3 loop: CASSRYRDPYNEQFF. CDR3 coding DNA: TGTGCCAGCAGTCGATACAGGGATCCGTACAATGAGCAGTTCTTC. The chain links TRBV11-3 to TRBJ2-1; D may be TRBD1 (6 bases). The CDR3 is 15 residues long. With 6 bases removed from V and 4 bases from J, the gap between germline ends came to 16 bases. CDR1 is SGHNT and CDR2 is YENEEA in the germline V gene.

This chain joins TRBV6-6 and TRBJ2-7; 8 nucleotides line up with TRBD1. Germline V gene lookup returns CDR1 MNHNY and CDR2 SVGAGI (reference sequence). The junction had 3 bases not matched to a gene; V was cut back by 0 bases and J by 2 bases. The CDR3 runs 15 residues. The CDR3 is CASSYSKQGAYEQYF. The CDR3 DNA sequence: TGTGCCAGCAGTTACTCGAAACAGGGGGCCTACGAGCAGTACTTC.

The chain recombines TRBV5-1 with TRBJ1-3, with D unresolved. The germline V and J ends were trimmed by 5 bases and 1 base, with 16 bases remaining between them. Germline CDR1 is SGHRS and CDR2 is YFSETQ. The CDR3 is 16 residues long. As DNA, the CDR3 is TGCGCCAGCAGTCGAGACACCCCAAGGTCTGGAAACACCATATATTTT. Translated: CASSRDTPRSGNTIYF.

The J gene is TRBJ2-5, the V gene TRBV5-1; D is unclear. This CDR3 region has 15 residues. V was shortened by 2 bases and J by 5 bases, with 16 bases between the two germline ends. CDR1 and CDR2 from the germline V gene are SGHRS and YFSETQ. The chain's CDR3 is CASSLTSGIGETQYF. The CDR3, as DNA: TGCGCCAGCAGCTTAACTTCTGGGATCGGGGAGACCCAGTACTTC.

The V call is TRBV29-1, the J call TRBJ1-5; tentatively, D is TRBD1 (6 bases). V dropped 7 bases and J dropped 2 bases, with 15 bases sitting between them. This CDR3 has 14 residues. In germline, CDR1 is SQVTM, CDR2 ANQGSEA. CDR3 amino acids: CSAYRDRGNQPQHF. CDR3 DNA sequence: TGCAGCGCATACAGGGACCGGGGCAATCAGCCCCAGCATTTT.

The chain has TRBV5-1 and TRBJ2-1; 7 nucleotides align to TRBD1. The length of the CDR3 is 16 residues. The V and J ends lost 4 bases and 1 base, in that order; junction bases with no gene match: 8. Germline V CDR1 and CDR2: SGHRS, YFSETQ. CDR3 bases: TGCGCCAGCAGCCCCGGGACAGAAGCATCCTACAATGAGCAGTTCTTC. Encoded protein: CASSPGTEASYNEQFF.

This clone was seen just once. The chain employs TRBV28 and TRBJ2-4, with D maybe TRBD2 (6 bases). Germline CDR1 and CDR2: MDHEN and SYDVKM. V lost 6 bases to trimming and J lost 1 base, with 13 bases between them. This CDR3 is built from 15 residues. The CDR3 protein is CASSPPEGAKNIQYF. CDR3 nucleotides: TGTGCCAGCAGCCCCCCGGAGGGGGCCAAAAACATTCAGTACTTC.

The chain employs TRBV19 and TRBJ2-3, with 11 nucleotides matching TRBD2. CDR3 size: 15 residues. V was clipped by 4 bases and J by 4 bases; unmatched bases: 4. The germline gives CDR1 LNHDA, CDR2 SQIVND (reference sequence). The CDR3 here is CASSKGLAAPDTQYF. The CDR3 coding sequence is TGTGCCAGTAGTAAGGGACTAGCGGCCCCAGATACGCAGTATTTT.

The V and J genes are TRBV5-1 and TRBJ2-2; D is possibly TRBD1 (6 bases). CDR1 and CDR2 from the germline V gene are SGHRS and YFSETQ. The CDR3 is 15 residues long. The germline V and J ends were trimmed by 0 bases and 3 bases, with 9 bases remaining between them. CDR3 residues: CASSLVQGHTGELFF. The CDR3 region has the DNA TGCGCCAGCAGCTTGGTTCAGGGGCACACCGGGGAGCTGTTTTTT.

The genes are TRBV7-7 and TRBJ1-5, with D possibly matching TRBD1 (6 bases). Trimming shortened V by 1 base and J by 9 bases, and 22 bases separated the two germline ends. Germline V gene lookup returns CDR1 SSHAT and CDR2 FNYEAQ (reference sequence). CDR3 length: 17 residues. This CDR3 is CASSLVGWTDRDTPQHF. CDR3 coding DNA: TGTGCCAGCAGCTTAGTAGGCTGGACAGACCGGGATACGCCCCAGCATTTT.

The chain combines TRBV9 with TRBJ2-1; tentatively, D is TRBD1 (5 bases). The CDR3 extends over 17 amino acids. With 0 bases removed from V and 10 bases from J, the gap between germline ends came to 23 bases. Germline V gene lookup returns CDR1 SGDLS and CDR2 YYNGEE. CDR3 amino acids: CASSVGGDFPTLGEQFF. DNA for the CDR3: TGTGCCAGCAGCGTAGGGGGCGACTTCCCAACCTTAGGGGAGCAGTTCTTC.

The CDR3 is CASSLTGEGWNTEAFF. DNA for the CDR3: TGTGCCAGCAGTTTAACAGGGGAGGGGTGGAACACTGAAGCTTTCTTT. The genes are TRBV27 and TRBJ1-1; 7 nucleotides line up with TRBD1. From germline, CDR1 is MNHEY and CDR2 SMNVEV (reference sequence). This CDR3 is built from 16 residues. V lost 2 bases, J lost 1 base, and 7 bases stayed unmatched.

This sequence joins TRBV19 and TRBJ2-1, with D perhaps assigned TRBD1 or TRBD2 (5 bases each). Per the germline V gene, CDR1 is LNHDA and CDR2 is SQIVND (reference sequence). V was cut by 9 bases and J by 4 bases, with 16 bases left in between. The CDR3 runs to 14 residues. The CDR3 DNA reads as TGTGCCAGCAGGGAAGTAGCGTTTTACAATGAGCAGTTCTTC. As protein: CASREVAFYNEQFF.